This entry features one T cell receptor beta chain sequence. This sample is drawn from a study of shared clonotypes between healthy human individuals. The CDR3 extends over 14 amino acids. V was clipped by 1 base and J by 3 bases, with 9 bases between them. Germline assignment: CDR1 SEHNR and CDR2 FQNEAQ (reference sequence). Evenly divided among several immunoSEQ plates was the genomic DNA of each subset. Profiled with immunoSEQ multiplex PCR; TCRdb holds only in-frame clones, not every one. The sample consists of approximately 710,000 clones, 90% of them appearing once. V usage is TRBV7-9 and J usage is TRBJ2-5; no definite D call. Sequencing was done on a sample of memory CD8+ T cells from PBMCs. Noted subset: CD45RO+ cells pooled with CCR7-negative TemRA cells. This clonotype was obtained from a man aged 18 to 35 in good health. Some clones in this sample may be carry-over from other donors' samples. The CDR3 sequence is CASSLDIEKETQYF. In DNA, the CDR3 is TGTGCCAGCAGCTTAGATATAGAGAAAGAGACCCAGTACTTC.